The 32 T cell receptor beta chains in this list originate from one sample, sequenced in a study of beta chain features in type 1 diabetes. The entirety of the isolated RNA underwent reverse transcription, so expressed TCRB transcripts were sequenced. Libraries were prepared by immunoSEQ multiplex PCR; TCRdb keeps only in-frame clonotypes and omits some of them. In the table there are hundreds of thousands of clones, 15% of which are singletons. The source material was naive CD4+ T cells from blood. These receptors came from a man aged 18 to 30 in good health.

The chain combines TRBV10-3 with TRBJ2-1; 8 nucleotides match TRBD2. CDR3 length: 14 amino acids. The V and J ends lost 4 bases and 3 bases, in that order; junction bases with no gene match: 2. Per germline, CDR1 ENHRY and CDR2 SYGVKD. CDR3 DNA: TGTGCCATCAGTGCACTAGCGGACTACAATGAGCAGTTCTTC. Translation gives CAISALADYNEQFF.

V gene TRBV6-5 combines with J gene TRBJ2-7; D is unclear. Germline V gives CDR1 MNHEY, CDR2 SVGAGI. The CDR3 sequence is 13 residues long. V dropped 2 bases and J dropped 2 bases, with 7 bases sitting between them. The CDR3 spells CASSYRDTYEQYF. CDR3 DNA: TGTGCCAGCAGTTACAGAGATACCTACGAGCAGTACTTC.

This chain uses TRBV19 with TRBJ2-5, with 9 bases that match TRBD1. The CDR3 spans 14 residues. Trimming took 4 bases from V and 4 from J; bases not matched to a gene: 4. The V gene's germline CDR1 is LNHDA and CDR2 SQIVND (reference sequence). The CDR3 DNA reads TGTGCCAGTAGTACGGGACAGGGATCAGAGACCCAGTACTTC. This translates into CASSTGQGSETQYF.

The chain is built from TRBV28 and TRBJ2-1; TRBD2 agrees at 12 bases. Germline CDR1 reads MDHEN; CDR2 reads SYDVKM. The CDR3 sequence is 18 residues long. J was trimmed by 2 bases and V by 6 bases; bases with no gene match: 11. In DNA form, the CDR3 reads TGTGCCAGCAGATCCGAGGGACTAGCGGGCGGTCCCTACAATGAGCAGTTCTTC. Encoded protein: CASRSEGLAGGPYNEQFF.

This sequence joins TRBV14 and TRBJ2-7; 7 nucleotides match TRBD2. The CDR3 has 14 amino acids. The J segment lost 2 bases and the V segment lost 4 bases, leaving 5 bases of the junction unmatched. From germline, CDR1 is SGHDN and CDR2 FVKESK. The CDR3 loop is CASSPGGFAYEQYF. CDR3 nucleotide sequence: TGTGCCAGCAGCCCCGGGGGGTTTGCCTACGAGCAGTACTTC. Combining the CDR3 with reference TRBV14 and TRBJ2-7 gives the whole variable domain EAGVTQFPSHSVIEKGQTVTLRCDPISGHDNLYWYRRVMGKEIKFLLHFVKESKQDESGMPNNRFLAERTGGTYSTLKVQPAELEDSGVYFCASSPGGFAYEQYFGPGTRLTVT.

Here the CDR3 DNA reads TGTGCCAGCAGTTTAAGGTCACCCTATGGCTACACCTTC. It translates to CASSLRSPYGYTF. V is TRBV27 and J is TRBJ1-2; D is undetermined. Germline V lookup: CDR1 MNHEY, CDR2 SMNVEV (reference sequence). The CDR3 totals 13 residues. Between the trimmed V and J ends, which lost 2 bases and 4 bases, there was a span of 8 bases.

CDR3 region: CASSYFRGNQPQHF. The CDR3 nucleotides are TGTGCCAGCAGTTACTTCAGGGGGAATCAGCCCCAGCATTTT. The chain carries TRBV6-5 and TRBJ1-5; 7 nucleotides match TRBD1. CDR1 is MNHEY, CDR2 SVGAGI, per germline. This CDR3 region has 14 residues. V lost 1 base and J lost 4; bases outside the gene matches: 1.

The J gene is TRBJ1-1, the V gene TRBV4-3; maybe TRBD1 (5 bases). Germline-derived CDR1 and CDR2 are LGHNA and YSLEER. The length of the CDR3 is 14 residues. V dropped 0 bases and J dropped 5 bases, with 10 bases sitting between them. In DNA, the CDR3 is TGCGCCAGCAGCCAAGAACAAGGGGAGACTGAAGCTTTCTTT. This sequence encodes CASSQEQGETEAFF.

V usage is TRBV9 and J usage is TRBJ1-1; a possible D gene is TRBD1 (5 bases). V lost 4 bases and J 1 base, leaving 11 bases between the germline ends. The CDR3 runs to 14 residues. Germline-derived CDR1 and CDR2 are SGDLS and YYNGEE. The CDR3 bases are TGTGCCAGCAGCATGGGACCCGCGAACACTGAAGCTTTCTTT. Translated: CASSMGPANTEAFF.

This clone was counted between two and nine times. V usage is TRBV5-4 and J usage is TRBJ1-2, with D maybe TRBD1 (6 bases). V was shortened by 0 bases and J by 6 bases, with 9 bases between the two germline ends. CDR1 and CDR2 (germline): SGHNT, YYREEE (reference sequence). The CDR3 covers 13 residues. DNA of the CDR3: TGTGCCAGCAGCTTGGCGGGACAAGATGGCTACACCTTC. Residues: CASSLAGQDGYTF.

The table lists this clone with a few counts. This sequence joins TRBV4-3 and TRBJ2-5; D perhaps matches TRBD1 (5 bases). Trimming pared 1 base from V and 5 bases from J, leaving 14 bases between. The CDR3 runs to 15 residues. Germline CDR1 and CDR2: LGHNA and YSLEER. Here the CDR3 DNA reads TGCGCCAGCAGCCAAGTCCCCAGGGTAGGGGAGACCCAGTACTTC. It is translated as CASSQVPRVGETQYF.

This sequence joins TRBV9 and TRBJ2-3, with D tentatively TRBD2 (6 bases). Germline CDR1 and CDR2: SGDLS and YYNGEE. V was pared by 0 bases and J by 2 bases, with 13 bases between. The CDR3 consists of 16 residues. The CDR3 region has the DNA TGTGCCAGCAGCGTAGTACTAACGGGGGACACAGATACGCAGTATTTT. Its protein is CASSVVLTGDTDTQYF.

This clone was detected only a few times. The chain joins TRBV19 to TRBJ1-1, with D maybe TRBD1 (6 bases). The CDR3 runs to 14 residues. V lost 0 bases and J 5 bases, leaving 10 bases between the germline ends. Germline V lookup: CDR1 LNHDA, CDR2 SQIVND (reference sequence). CDR3 region: CASSIDDRPTEAFF. In nucleotides, the CDR3 is TGTGCCAGTAGTATAGACGACAGGCCTACTGAAGCTTTCTTT.

The table lists this clone with a few counts. The chain employs TRBV9 and TRBJ2-3; D possibly corresponds to TRBD1 (6 bases). The CDR3 has 15 amino acids. V shed 1 base and J shed 2 bases, with 11 bases lying between them. Germline CDR1 SGDLS, CDR2 YYNGEE. CDR3 nucleotides: TGTGCCAGCAGCGTACTTGGGGACATCACAGATACGCAGTATTTT. It yields the protein CASSVLGDITDTQYF.

The V and J genes are TRBV23-1 and TRBJ2-5; tentatively, D is TRBD1 or TRBD2 (6 bases each). TRBV23-1 is filed as an ORF, its function uncertain. The CDR3 sequence is 17 residues long. V shed 6 bases and J shed 0 bases, with 20 bases lying between them. In DNA form, the CDR3 reads TGCGCCAGCAGCCGCGGGAATGGACAGACGGACCAAGAGACCCAGTACTTC. This encodes CASSRGNGQTDQETQYF.

The gene calls are TRBV6-5 and TRBJ1-2, with a possible D match to TRBD1 (6 bases). This CDR3 region has 13 residues. Germline loops: CDR1 MNHEY, CDR2 SVGAGI. Between the trimmed V and J ends, which lost 8 bases and 4 bases, there was a span of 14 bases. The CDR3 bases are TGTGCCAGCGTGGGGGGGGCGACCTATGGCTACACCTTC. As protein: CASVGGATYGYTF.

V usage is TRBV11-3 and J usage is TRBJ1-1; D is possibly TRBD1 (6 bases). V was shortened by 5 bases and J by 1 base, with 14 bases between the two germline ends. This CDR3 has 15 amino acids. Germline V gene lookup returns CDR1 SGHNT and CDR2 YENEEA. Here the CDR3 reads CASSPSGTPNTEAFF. Written as DNA, the CDR3 is TGTGCCAGCAGCCCTAGCGGGACACCGAACACTGAAGCTTTCTTT.

The chain is built from TRBV5-4 and TRBJ1-1; 9 nucleotides align to TRBD1. The CDR3 extends over 14 amino acids. Per the germline V gene, CDR1 is SGHNT and CDR2 is YYREEE (reference sequence). The ends lost 0 bases at V and 8 bases at J; junction bases unmatched: 5. The CDR3 region is CASSLGNRGQEAFF. The CDR3 DNA is TGTGCCAGCAGCTTGGGGAACAGGGGGCAGGAAGCTTTCTTT.

The chain has TRBV7-6 and TRBJ2-7, with TRBD1 matching over 9 bases. The CDR3 covers 17 residues. Germline V gene sequence: CDR1 SGHVS, CDR2 FNYEAQ. V lost 5 bases, J lost 4 bases, and 15 bases stayed unmatched. The CDR3 nucleotides are TGTGCCAGCAGCAAAAGAGCTCGACAGGGGGGTTCGTACGAGCAGTACTTC. It is translated as CASSKRARQGGSYEQYF.

The chain links TRBV30 to TRBJ1-1; 7 bases match TRBD1. Germline lookup yields CDR1 GTSNPN and CDR2 SVGIG (reference sequence). The CDR3 is 15 amino acids. V gave up 4 bases and J gave up 1 base; unmatched junction bases: 9. The CDR3 nucleotides are TGTGCCTGGACAAACCTGACAGGGACGAACACTGAAGCTTTCTTT. This sequence encodes CAWTNLTGTNTEAFF.

This clone has more than one count but fewer than ten. CDR3 sequence (DNA): TGTGCCAGCAGGAGGGACAGGATCGGCATCAATGAGCAGTTCTTC. It encodes CASRRDRIGINEQFF. V is TRBV7-2 and J is TRBJ2-1; 8 bases match TRBD1. The J segment lost 6 bases and the V segment lost 6 bases, leaving 10 bases of the junction unmatched. The germline CDR1 and CDR2 sequences are SGHTA and FQGNSA. The CDR3 contains 15 residues.

This chain uses TRBV25-1 with TRBJ2-1; no clear D. From germline, CDR1 is MGHDK and CDR2 SYGVNS. The CDR3 sequence is 16 residues long. V was clipped by 3 bases and J by 2 bases, with 14 bases between them. The CDR3 DNA reads as TGTGCCAGCAGTGATGTATCAAGGCCCGCCTACAATGAGCAGTTCTTC. Protein: CASSDVSRPAYNEQFF.

This clone was counted only a few times. The gene calls are TRBV9 and TRBJ2-7, with D perhaps TRBD1 (6 bases). The CDR3 consists of 14 residues. Trimming pared 3 bases from V and 4 bases from J, leaving 14 bases between. Per the germline V gene, CDR1 is SGDLS and CDR2 is YYNGEE. CDR3 coding DNA: TGTGCCAGCAGCGGACAGGCAGGATCATACGAGCAGTACTTC. As protein: CASSGQAGSYEQYF.

This clone was counted only a few times. This sequence joins TRBV4-1 and TRBJ1-1; no reliable D call. The CDR3 runs 11 residues. CDR1 is MGHRA, CDR2 YSYEKL, per germline. V was shortened by 4 bases and J by 3 bases, with 3 bases between the two germline ends. CDR3 bases: TGCGCCAGCAGCCTCCACACTGAAGCTTTCTTT. Translating it yields CASSLHTEAFF.

This clone was counted a few times. The chain uses TRBV28 and TRBJ2-1, with 7 bases matching TRBD2. CDR1 is MDHEN, CDR2 SYDVKM, per germline. The J segment lost 4 bases and the V segment lost 6 bases, leaving 21 bases of the junction unmatched. The CDR3 runs to 19 residues. CDR3 sequence reads: CASSSRGAGEVVWYNEQFF. The CDR3 DNA sequence: TGTGCCAGCAGCTCCCGGGGTGCGGGGGAGGTAGTGTGGTACAATGAGCAGTTCTTC. Variable domain in full (rest from reference TRBV28 and TRBJ2-1): DVKVTQSSRYLVKRTGEKVFLECVQDMDHENMFWYRQDPGLGLRLIYFSYDVKMKEKGDIPEGYSVSREKKERFSLILESASTNQTSMYLCASSSRGAGEVVWYNEQFFGPGTRLTVL.

This clone was observed a handful of times. The chain links TRBV11-2 to TRBJ2-7; D uncertain. CDR3 length equals 14 residues. Looked up from germline, CDR1 is SGHAT and CDR2 is FQNNGV. With 1 base removed from V and 0 bases from J, the gap between germline ends came to 7 bases. In nucleotides, the CDR3 is TGTGCCAGCAGCTTAGGAGGTAACTCCTACGAGCAGTACTTC. It translates to CASSLGGNSYEQYF. Full variable domain (rest looked up from reference TRBV11-2 and TRBJ2-7): EAGVAQSPRYKIIEKRQSVAFWCNPISGHATLYWYQQILGQGPKLLIQFQNNGVVDDSQLPKDRFSAERLKGVDSTLKIQPAKLEDSAVYLCASSLGGNSYEQYFGPGTRLTVT.

About this clone itself: The same CDR3 arises from other DNA sequences in this sample as well. The J gene is TRBJ2-1, the V gene TRBV20-1; D gene unclear. V lost 0 bases and J lost 7, with 4 bases in between. Germline CDR1 reads DFQATT; CDR2 reads SNEGSKA (reference sequence). This CDR3 comprises 11 residues. The chain's CDR3 is CSARDPNEQFF. DNA for the CDR3: TGCAGTGCTAGAGATCCAAATGAGCAGTTCTTC.

This chain uses TRBV27 with TRBJ2-1; 14 positions match TRBD2. The V gene end was trimmed by 6 bases and the J gene end by 6 bases; junction bases not matched to a gene: 4. CDR3 size: 15 residues. The V gene's germline CDR1 is MNHEY and CDR2 SMNVEV (reference sequence). The CDR3 nucleotides read TGTGCCAGCAGCGCCGGGACTAGCGGGAGCAATGAGCAGTTCTTC. This codes for CASSAGTSGSNEQFF.

This clone was counted between two and nine times. V gene TRBV2 combines with J gene TRBJ2-5; TRBD1 matches 8 bases. Unmatched junction bases numbered 6, after V lost 5 bases and J lost 1 base. From germline, CDR1 is SNHLY and CDR2 FYNNEI. CDR3 length: 15 residues. CDR3 in amino acids: CASSWDRSTQETQYF. In nucleotides, the CDR3 is TGTGCCAGCAGTTGGGACAGGAGTACCCAAGAGACCCAGTACTTC.

The rearrangement uses TRBV28 and TRBJ2-7; no definite D call. Germline V gene sequence: CDR1 MDHEN, CDR2 SYDVKM. Between the trimmed V and J ends, which lost 5 bases and 7 bases, there was a span of 15 bases. The CDR3 has 13 amino acids. The CDR3 DNA follows: TGTGCCAGCAGTCTACTCCAAGCAAGGGAGCAGTACTTC. Translating it yields CASSLLQAREQYF.

The V gene is TRBV28, the J gene TRBJ2-3; D is ambiguous. The CDR3 consists of 13 residues. Trimming stripped 9 bases from V and 0 bases from J, with 10 bases between. CDR1 is MDHEN and CDR2 is SYDVKM in the germline V gene. The CDR3, as DNA: TGTGCCAGTCCATGGGTTAGCACAGATACGCAGTATTTT. Its translation: CASPWVSTDTQYF.

V is TRBV4-1 and J is TRBJ2-4, with 7 bases identical to TRBD2. V shed 0 bases, J shed 0 bases, and the junction held 17 bases outside the gene matches. CDR1 and CDR2 (germline): MGHRA, YSYEKL. This CDR3 comprises 21 residues. In DNA, the CDR3 is TGCGCCAGCAGCCAAGAGTCTCGGGGGGAGGGCCGCCTACTAGCCAAAAACATTCAGTACTTC. Its protein product is CASSQESRGEGRLLAKNIQYF.